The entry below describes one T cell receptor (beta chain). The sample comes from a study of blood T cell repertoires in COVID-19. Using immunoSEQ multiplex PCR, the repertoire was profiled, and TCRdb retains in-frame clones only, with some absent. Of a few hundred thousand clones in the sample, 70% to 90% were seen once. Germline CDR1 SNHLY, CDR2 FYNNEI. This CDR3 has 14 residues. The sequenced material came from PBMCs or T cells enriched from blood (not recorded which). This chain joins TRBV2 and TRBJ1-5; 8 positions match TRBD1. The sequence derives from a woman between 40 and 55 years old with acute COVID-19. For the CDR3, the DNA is TGTGCAACCAGGACAGGGTCTTCCGATCAGCCCCAGCATTTT. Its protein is CATRTGSSDQPQHF. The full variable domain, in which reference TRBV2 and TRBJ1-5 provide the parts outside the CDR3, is EPEVTQTPSHQVTQMGQEVILRCVPISNHLYFYWYRQILGQKVEFLVSFYNNEISEKSEIFDDQFSVERPDGSNFTLKIRSTKLEDSAMYFCATRTGSSDQPQHFGDGTRLSIL.